The next 18 T cell receptor beta chains were all read from a single sample in a study of CD4+ T cells in melanoma. Produced via immunoSEQ multiplex PCR; TCRdb's table is partial and in-frame only. The sample holds about 11,000 clones, roughly two thirds seen once. The specimen was cells from a culture (not recorded whether cultured in vitro). The receptors derive from a human donor with melanoma.

The chain recombines TRBV11-2 with TRBJ2-7; unclear D gene. This CDR3 spans 15 amino acids. Trimming left V 1 base short and J 5 bases short, with 15 bases between. Germline V lookup: CDR1 SGHAT, CDR2 FQNNGV. The CDR3 DNA reads as TGTGCCAGCAGCTTAGTTAGGTCTCCCTGGAACGAGCAGTACTTC. This encodes CASSLVRSPWNEQYF.

This chain uses TRBV6-6 with TRBJ2-3; D unresolved. The V end lost 2 bases, the J end lost 2 bases, and 14 bases lay between the germline ends. Germline V gene sequence: CDR1 MNHNY, CDR2 SVGAGI (reference sequence). This CDR3 spans 16 amino acids. The CDR3 sequence: CASSYPLTDYTDTQYF. As DNA, the CDR3 is TGTGCCAGCAGTTACCCTCTCACGGATTACACAGATACGCAGTATTTT.

This clone was observed a handful of times. This sequence joins TRBV11-2 and TRBJ1-1; 7 bases map to TRBD1. After removal of 5 bases from V and 11 bases from J, the junction contained 14 bases not matched to a gene. Germline V gives CDR1 SGHAT, CDR2 FQNNGV. This CDR3 is built from 14 residues. CDR3 coding DNA: TGTGCCAGCAGCCCAATAGGACAGGCTCGAGCGGCTTTCTTT. Its protein product is CASSPIGQARAAFF. The full variable domain, with the rest looked up from reference TRBV11-2 and TRBJ1-1, is EAGVAQSPRYKIIEKRQSVAFWCNPISGHATLYWYQQILGQGPKLLIQFQNNGVVDDSQLPKDRFSAERLKGVDSTLKIQPAKLEDSAVYLCASSPIGQARAAFFGQGTRLTVV.

The chain combines TRBV2 with TRBJ1-6; 7 bases line up with TRBD1. The ends lost 8 bases at V and 9 bases at J; junction bases unmatched: 7. The germline gives CDR1 SNHLY, CDR2 FYNNEI. This CDR3 is built from 13 residues. As DNA, the CDR3 is TGTGCCAGCGGACAGGAGACAAGTTCACCCCTCCACTTT. It codes for CASGQETSSPLHF.

The chain couples TRBV9 to TRBJ1-1; D gene ambiguous. CDR1 is SGDLS, CDR2 YYNGEE, per germline. With 0 bases removed from V and 1 base from J, the gap between germline ends came to 4 bases. CDR3 length: 13 residues. The CDR3 is CASSVEGNTEAFF. CDR3 DNA sequence: TGTGCCAGCAGCGTAGAGGGGAACACTGAAGCTTTCTTT.

The chain uses TRBV7-3 and TRBJ2-5, with a tentative D call TRBD2 (5 bases). The CDR3 extends over 13 amino acids. Deletions cut 4 bases from V and 7 bases from J, with 13 bases between. Germline CDR1 and CDR2: SGHTA and FQGTGA. CDR3 region: CASSSDGVGTQYF. CDR3 in DNA: TGTGCCAGCAGCTCTGACGGGGTCGGGACCCAGTACTTC.

V gene TRBV30 combines with J gene TRBJ1-2; D is unresolved. With 1 base removed from V and 0 bases from J, the gap between germline ends came to 18 bases. This CDR3 has 17 amino acids. Germline V gene data show CDR1 as GTSNPN and CDR2 as SVGIG (reference sequence). The CDR3 bases are TGTGCCTGGAGTGGTACCGGGAGAACAAGAGCTAACTATGGCTACACCTTC. It yields the protein CAWSGTGRTRANYGYTF.

The chain uses TRBV11-2 and TRBJ2-3; D ambiguous. This CDR3 has 14 amino acids. Trimming shortened V by 5 bases and J by 2 bases, and 11 bases separated the two germline ends. Looked up from germline, CDR1 is SGHAT and CDR2 is FQNNGV. The CDR3 nucleotides read TGTGCCAGCAGCCTTGGATGGGACACAGATACGCAGTATTTT. It translates to CASSLGWDTDTQYF.

The V call is TRBV7-9, the J call TRBJ2-5, with 8 bases identical to TRBD2. The germline CDR1 and CDR2 sequences are SEHNR and FQNEAQ (reference sequence). Trimming cost V 7 bases and J 6 bases; bases outside gene matches: 10. The length of the CDR3 is 14 residues. The CDR3 bases are TGTGCCAGCACCTATAGCGGGGCAGGAAAGACCCAGTACTTC. Protein sequence: CASTYSGAGKTQYF.

This chain connects TRBV5-4 to TRBJ1-1; the match to TRBD1 covers 7 bases. This CDR3 region has 16 residues. Germline V CDR1 and CDR2: SGHNT, YYREEE (reference sequence). J gave up 0 bases and V 4 bases, and 9 bases lay outside the gene matches. CDR3 residues: CASSPTFGTVNTEAFF. The CDR3, as DNA: TGTGCCAGCAGCCCCACATTTGGGACAGTGAACACTGAAGCTTTCTTT.

The chain combines TRBV7-2 with TRBJ1-5; D not resolved. The germline gives CDR1 SGHTA, CDR2 FQGNSA. The CDR3 has 13 residues. Between the trimmed V and J ends, which lost 1 base and 5 bases, there was a span of 6 bases. The CDR3 coding sequence is TGTGCCAGCAGCTTAGAACGAGATCAGCCCCAGCATTTT. It codes for CASSLERDQPQHF.

The chain couples TRBV5-4 to TRBJ2-3, with TRBD1 matching over 8 bases. The CDR3 is made up of 15 amino acids. The germline gives CDR1 SGHNT, CDR2 YYREEE (reference sequence). V was clipped by 0 bases and J by 2 bases; unmatched bases: 2. The CDR3 region is CASSLDRGVTDTQYF. The CDR3 nucleotides read TGTGCCAGCAGCTTGGACAGGGGGGTCACAGATACGCAGTATTTT.

This clone was seen a single time. This chain uses TRBV6-5 with TRBJ2-5, with TRBD2 matching over 11 bases. The CDR3 is made up of 14 amino acids. Germline V lookup: CDR1 MNHEY, CDR2 SVGAGI. Trimming removed 6 bases from V and 5 bases from J; junction bases left unmatched: 5. Here the CDR3 reads CASRLAGAGETQYF. The CDR3 region has the DNA TGTGCCAGCAGACTAGCGGGGGCGGGGGAGACCCAGTACTTC.

The rearrangement uses TRBV6-5 and TRBJ1-1, with 8 nucleotides matching TRBD1. V was clipped by 6 bases and J by 5 bases; unmatched bases: 8. The CDR3 spans 14 residues. The germline gives CDR1 MNHEY, CDR2 SVGAGI. The CDR3 protein is CASRPQGARTEAFF. CDR3 nucleotides: TGTGCCAGCAGACCCCAGGGGGCGCGGACTGAAGCTTTCTTT.

The chain has TRBV18 and TRBJ2-1; D gene ambiguous. The germline V and J ends were trimmed by 0 bases and 7 bases, with 19 bases remaining between them. The CDR3 is 17 amino acids. Looked up from germline, CDR1 is KGHSH and CDR2 is LQKENI. This CDR3 reads CASSPPVRARGGNEQFF. The CDR3 bases are TGTGCCAGCTCACCACCGGTTAGGGCGAGAGGTGGGAATGAGCAGTTCTTC.

This rearrangement joins TRBV11-3 to TRBJ2-3, with unresolved D. V lost 3 bases and J lost 5, with 9 bases in between. The CDR3 contains 13 residues. Per the germline V gene, CDR1 is SGHNT and CDR2 is YENEEA. The CDR3 DNA follows: TGTGCCAGCAGCTTTTCCTACCGAGATACGCAGTATTTT. Residues: CASSFSYRDTQYF.

To note about this clone: One junction end disagrees with the germline gene, perhaps due to a read error. The genes are TRBV25-1 and TRBJ1-2, with 7 bases matching TRBD1. Germline V CDR1 and CDR2: MGHDK, SYGVNS. This CDR3 has 14 residues. The CDR3: CASSPSGGYYGYTF. DNA for the CDR3: TGTGCCAGCAGTCCCTCAGGGGGATACTACGGCTACACCTTC.

The chain combines TRBV29-1 with TRBJ1-2; D is undetermined. CDR1 and CDR2 (germline): SQVTM, ANQGSEA. This CDR3 contains 13 residues. V gave up 6 bases and J gave up 2 bases, with 13 bases separating them. The CDR3 here is CSVLKGQNYGYTF. In nucleotides, the CDR3 is TGCAGCGTCTTGAAGGGCCAGAACTATGGCTACACCTTC. Variable domain in full (rest from reference TRBV29-1 and TRBJ1-2): SAVISQKPSRDICQRGTSLTIQCQVDSQVTMMFWYRQQPGQSLTLIATANQGSEATYESGFVIDKFPISRPNLTFSTLTVSNMSPEDSSIYLCSVLKGQNYGYTFGSGTRLTVV.